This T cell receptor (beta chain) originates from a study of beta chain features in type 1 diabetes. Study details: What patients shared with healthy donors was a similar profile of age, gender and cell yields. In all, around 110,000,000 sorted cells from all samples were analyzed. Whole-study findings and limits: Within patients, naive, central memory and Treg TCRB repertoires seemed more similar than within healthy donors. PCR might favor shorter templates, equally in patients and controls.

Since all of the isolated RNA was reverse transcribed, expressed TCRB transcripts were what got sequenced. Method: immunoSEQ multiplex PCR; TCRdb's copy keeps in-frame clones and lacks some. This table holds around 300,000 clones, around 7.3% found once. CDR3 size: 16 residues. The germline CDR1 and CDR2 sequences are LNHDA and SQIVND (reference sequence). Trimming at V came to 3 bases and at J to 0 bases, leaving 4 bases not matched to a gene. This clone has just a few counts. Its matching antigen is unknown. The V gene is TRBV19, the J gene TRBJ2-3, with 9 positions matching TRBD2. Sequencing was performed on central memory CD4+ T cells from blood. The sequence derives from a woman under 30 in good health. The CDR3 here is CASSMPGLASTDTQYF. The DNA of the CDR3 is TGTGCCAGTAGTATGCCGGGACTAGCAAGCACAGATACGCAGTATTTT.